This TCR beta chain is from a study of shared clonotypes between healthy human individuals. Points from the study as a whole: Sampling used blood alone; tissue repertoires probably differ. Among non-shared clonotypes, generation probabilities were lower than among those shared by all four donors.

Produced via immunoSEQ multiplex PCR; TCRdb's table is partial and in-frame only. The table lists approximately 1.9 million clones, just under 95% of them singletons. Germline V gene data show CDR1 as SNHLY and CDR2 as FYNNEI. The CDR3 length is 14 residues. V was cut by 8 bases and J by 0 bases, with 13 bases left in between. In the case of this clone: Its antigen is not identified.

The naive CD8 population came from CD45RO-negative cells selected for CCR7, without terminally differentiated effector memory CD45RA+ cells. The chain uses TRBV2 and TRBJ1-1; D ambiguous. The sequence was collected from a young man in good health. Some clones in this sample may be carry-over from other donors' samples. Sequenced input: naive CD8+ T cells from PBMCs. The CDR3 region has the DNA TGTGCCAGCCACGGGCGGATCATGAACACTGAAGCTTTCTTT. Amino acid sequence: CASHGRIMNTEAFF.